This passage covers 14 T cell receptor beta chains from one sample sequenced in a study of cytotoxic CD8 clonotypes in ibrutinib-treated CLL. TCRdb's copy holds only in-frame clones and misses some; the assay was immunoSEQ multiplex PCR. The table includes some 200,000 clones, approximately 72% detected once. Sequenced material: PBMCs, taken after 24 months of ibrutinib treatment. Source of these receptors: a human donor with chronic lymphocytic leukemia.

J is TRBJ2-7 and V is TRBV7-8; D is undetermined. This CDR3 is built from 11 residues. Per germline, CDR1 SGHVS and CDR2 FQNEAQ. Trimming stripped 1 base from V and 6 bases from J, with 4 bases between. The CDR3 DNA reads TGTGCCAGCAGCTTAGTGTCCGAGCAGTACTTC. Residues: CASSLVSEQYF.

The rearrangement joins TRBV21-1 to TRBJ2-5. TRBV21-1 is a known pseudogene. This CDR3 spans 15 amino acids. In DNA form, the CDR3 reads TGTGCCAGCAGCAAATTCGGCCAGTACCAAGAGACCCAGTACTTC. Translating gives CASSKFGQYQETQYF.

This chain joins TRBV6-1 and TRBJ1-1; no definite D call. This CDR3 has 12 amino acids. Germline values: CDR1 MNHNS, CDR2 SASEGT. V shed 3 bases and J shed 8 bases, with 10 bases lying between them. CDR3 in amino acids: CASSDDRTEAFF. CDR3 DNA: TGTGCCAGCAGTGACGACCGGACGGAAGCTTTCTTT.

This clone was seen only a few times. The chain links TRBV6-5 to TRBJ2-2; the D gene is possibly TRBD2 (7 bases). The CDR3 totals 12 residues. CDR1 and CDR2 (germline): MNHEY, SVGAGI. The germline V and J ends were trimmed by 6 bases and 10 bases, with 12 bases remaining between them. The CDR3 reads CASRQGGAELFF. In DNA, the CDR3 is TGTGCCAGCAGACAAGGGGGGGCGGAGCTGTTTTTT.

The chain has TRBV7-8 and TRBJ2-7; D is tentatively TRBD1 or TRBD2 (5 bases each). CDR1 and CDR2 from the germline V gene are SGHVS and FQNEAQ. The V end was cut by 3 bases, the J end by 2 bases, with 11 bases between. The CDR3 runs 14 residues. The CDR3 sequence: CASSFRGGPYEQYF. CDR3 bases: TGTGCCAGCAGCTTCCGGGGCGGCCCCTACGAGCAGTACTTC. Combining the CDR3 with reference TRBV7-8 and TRBJ2-7 gives the whole variable domain GAGVSQSPRYKVAKRGQDVALRCDPISGHVSLFWYQQALGQGPEFLTYFQNEAQLDKSGLPSDRFFAERPEGSVSTLKIQRTQQEDSAVYLCASSFRGGPYEQYFGPGTRLTVT.

This chain links TRBV19 with TRBJ1-1; 8 positions agree with TRBD1. The CDR3 has 14 amino acids. J was trimmed by 10 bases and V by 5 bases; bases with no gene match: 12. Germline-derived CDR1 and CDR2 are LNHDA and SQIVND (reference sequence). DNA for the CDR3: TGTGCCAGTAGTCATTTACCGGGACAGGCAGTAGCTTTCTTT. Amino acids: CASSHLPGQAVAFF.

This chain uses TRBV9 with TRBJ1-1; perhaps TRBD1 as D (6 bases). Germline V CDR1 and CDR2: SGDLS, YYNGEE. The CDR3 consists of 14 residues. The germline V and J ends were trimmed by 4 bases and 3 bases, with 13 bases remaining between them. The CDR3 loop is CASSPGTGYTEAFF. The CDR3 coding sequence is TGTGCCAGCAGCCCCGGTACAGGGTACACTGAAGCTTTCTTT.

This clone appeared a few times. The genes are TRBV6-6 and TRBJ1-5; 7 nucleotides align to TRBD1. Germline V CDR1 and CDR2: MNHNY, SVGAGI (reference sequence). CDR3 size: 14 residues. V trimming: 2 bases; J trimming: 4 bases; junction bases outside the gene matches: 2. Here the CDR3 reads CASSYGRGNQPQHF. The CDR3 DNA reads TGTGCCAGCAGTTACGGCAGGGGGAATCAGCCCCAGCATTTT.

This clone has only one observation. The genes are TRBV11-2 and TRBJ1-3, with D uncertain. The germline V gene has CDR1 SGHAT and CDR2 FQNNGV. V lost 1 base to trimming and J lost 0 bases, with 7 bases between them. The CDR3 extends over 15 amino acids. This CDR3 is CASSLGTSSGNTIYF. CDR3 nucleotides: TGTGCCAGCAGCTTAGGGACGAGCTCTGGAAACACCATATATTTT. Drawing the rest from reference TRBV11-2 and TRBJ1-3, the complete variable domain is EAGVAQSPRYKIIEKRQSVAFWCNPISGHATLYWYQQILGQGPKLLIQFQNNGVVDDSQLPKDRFSAERLKGVDSTLKIQPAKLEDSAVYLCASSLGTSSGNTIYFGEGSWLTVV.

This chain's CDR3 is CASSETLGGYEQYF. For the CDR3, the DNA is TGTGCCAGCAGTGAGACCCTTGGTGGGTACGAGCAGTACTTC. V usage is TRBV7-8 and J usage is TRBJ2-7; no reliable D call. Germline-derived CDR1 and CDR2 are SGHVS and FQNEAQ. The V gene lost 6 bases and the J gene lost 4 bases, with 16 bases spanning the gap. The CDR3 consists of 14 residues.

The chain uses TRBV7-7 and TRBJ2-1; 7 bases align to TRBD2. The germline V gene encodes CDR1 SSHAT and CDR2 FNYEAQ (reference sequence). CDR3 length equals 14 residues. V gave up 1 base and J gave up 8 bases; unmatched junction bases: 5. This CDR3 reads CASSLGEGHYEQFF. In nucleotides, the CDR3 is TGTGCCAGCAGCTTAGGGGAGGGCCATTATGAGCAGTTCTTC.

The chain employs TRBV30 and TRBJ1-5; the match to TRBD1 covers 7 bases. This CDR3 contains 15 residues. Germline CDR1 and CDR2: GTSNPN and SVGIG (reference sequence). Losses at the gene ends were 2 bases for V and 0 bases for J; bases not matched to a gene: 4. This CDR3 is CAWSSGQYSNQPQHF. The DNA of the CDR3 is TGTGCCTGGAGTTCGGGACAGTATAGCAATCAGCCCCAGCATTTT.

The chain recombines TRBV7-9 with TRBJ2-1; TRBD2 is a possible D gene (5 bases). Germline V gives CDR1 SEHNR, CDR2 FQNEAQ (reference sequence). Deletions cut 4 bases from V and 10 bases from J, with 14 bases between. This CDR3 comprises 13 residues. The CDR3 here is CASSSTTGGEQFF. In nucleotides, the CDR3 is TGTGCCAGCAGCTCGACTACCGGCGGGGAGCAGTTCTTC.

This chain's CDR3 is CASRKDRVNQPQHF. CDR3 nucleotides: TGTGCCAGCAGGAAGGACAGGGTCAATCAGCCCCAGCATTTT. The V call is TRBV28, the J call TRBJ1-5; 8 bases fit TRBD1. Trimming took 6 bases from V and 3 from J; bases not matched to a gene: 4. The CDR3 runs 14 residues. CDR1 is MDHEN, CDR2 SYDVKM, per germline.